This entry features one T cell receptor beta chain sequence. Its antigen is unknown. This clone may be a read error of a much larger clone one base away. The CDR3 contains 15 residues, cysteine and phenylalanine counted. Only the CDR3 DNA stays, 45 bases, in frame from base 1. The germline V gene provides CDR1 KGHDR and CDR2 SFDVKD. This record comes from a study of glioma-infiltrating T cells (dated by TCRdb to about 2016). Background on the whole study: The study sequenced TCR alpha- and beta-chain repertoires from glioma tissue, from non-neoplastic brain tissue and from matched peripheral blood mononuclear cells. The paired cohort comprised three low-grade glioma patients, roughly 8 primary glioblastoma patients and three non-glioma patients contributing non-neoplastic brain tissue. To measure how far tissue and blood T-cell populations diverged, each tissue-infiltrating repertoire was compared against the peripheral blood repertoire of the same patient.

TCR alpha and beta CDR3 regions were amplified with the iRepertoire nested amplicon-rescue multiplex PCR (arm-PCR) platform from RNA. One-step reverse transcription and amplification used about 95-400 ng of tissue mRNA or PBMC total RNA as input. After bead purification, a secondary multiplex PCR added Illumina adapters, and libraries were gel-purified between 200 and 400 bp. Demultiplexing relied on internal 6-nucleotide barcodes carried by the libraries. Sequencing of the libraries was done on an Illumina MiSeq using 2x220 or 2x250 nucleotide paired-end reads. As for the authors' bioinformatics: FLASH 1.2.11 was used to merge paired reads, and BWA-MEM then aligned the reads to the GRCh37 human genome before TRA and TRB reads were extracted. For V and J assignment, an IMGT-derived reference of cassette sequences and CDR3 motifs that included pseudogenes was used. Reads were translated in three frames, and productive CDR3s were defined by a C…FGXG motif without stop codons. A clonotype was defined as a unique combination of a V-J cassette pair and a CDR3 amino acid sequence. Reads were filtered by Hamming distance, with the threshold set by the sequence error rate of each sample in mapped regions. Using fastp trimming at Q25 and MiXCR clonotype assembly, TCRdb reanalyzed the public sequencing data and kept in-frame beta chains. All rows with the same CDR3 protein become a single entry with the most common DNA and genes. Here the V and J calls rest on TCRdb's processing, not on the authors' analysis. The sample records roughly 200,000 distinct CDR3 sequences, around 40% of which are singletons. In total, the top ten clones hold roughly 5.4% of the sample.

General findings and caveats noted by the study authors: In non-neoplastic patients, VJ-independent divergence between tissue and blood fell below expectation, whereas in all gliomas, and especially in low-grade gliomas, the divergence rose above expectation. Only a very small number of CDR3 sequences turned up in both tissue and blood, a result put down to high CDR3 diversity combined with limited sampling. Small numbers underpinned the group comparisons: roughly eight glioblastoma patients, three low-grade glioma patients and three non-neoplastic patients.

In this chain, TRBV24-1 is recombined with TRBJ2-5; a tentative D call is TRBD1 (5 bases match). The sequence was obtained from a human donor with low-grade glioma or glioblastoma, undergoing nonglioma brain surgery, or in good health (not recorded which). Sequenced input: glioma tissue, nonneoplastic brain tissue, or PBMCs (not recorded which). The CDR3 loop reads CATSDSRTPQETEYF. The DNA reads TGTGCCACCAGTGATTCTAGGACACCTCAAGAGACCGAGTACTTC.